These 19 T cell receptor beta chains came from one sample sequenced in a study of graft-versus-host responses after intestinal transplantation. Their target antigens are unknown. Here immunoSEQ multiplex PCR was the method, and the copy in TCRdb shows in-frame clones only, minus some. In the table there are under 90,000 clones, more than 85% of which are singletons. Material: unstimulated CD4+ T cells sorted from spleen or lymph node cells, obtained before transplant. These receptors originate from a human donor who was the organ donor for an intestinal transplant.

This chain joins TRBV11-2 and TRBJ2-7, with TRBD2 matching over 8 bases. The J call could be wrong; TRBJ2-1 is a better fit for the DNA end. Germline V gives CDR1 SGHAT, CDR2 FQNNGV. The CDR3 runs to 14 residues. CDR3 in DNA: TGTGCCAGCGGCGGGGGGCAGGCCTACAATGAGCAGTTCTTC. Residues: CASGGGQAYNEQFF.

This clone was seen once. The rearrangement uses TRBV7-6 and TRBJ2-2; D unresolved. Trimming took off 4 bases at V and 7 bases at J, with 10 bases between the two ends. Germline V gene sequence: CDR1 SGHVS, CDR2 FNYEAQ. The CDR3 spans 13 residues. In DNA, the CDR3 is TGTGCCAGCAGCTCTCGCCGGGTCGGGGAGCTGTTTTTT. Protein product: CASSSRRVGELFF.

With respect to this clone: Relative to the germline gene, one junction end is altered; a read error may explain this. For the CDR3, the DNA is TGTCAGGGATTCGCCACTGAAGCTTTCTTT. The encoded protein is CQGFATEAFF. V and J are TRBV20-1 and TRBJ1-1, with D tentatively TRBD1 (5 bases). The CDR3 runs to 10 residues. Germline V CDR1 and CDR2: DFQATT, SNEGSKA (reference sequence).

V is TRBV27 and J is TRBJ2-1; 7 nucleotides align to TRBD1. CDR3 length: 16 residues. Germline-derived CDR1 and CDR2 are MNHEY and SMNVEV (reference sequence). Trimming removed 0 bases from V and 2 bases from J; junction bases left unmatched: 4. This CDR3 reads CASSLSPGQPYNEQFF. CDR3 in DNA: TGTGCCAGCAGTTTATCCCCGGGACAGCCCTACAATGAGCAGTTCTTC.

The CDR3 nucleotides read TGCGCCAGCAGTGAGGAGGGGGCCAACGTCCTGACTTTC. It is translated as CASSEEGANVLTF. The chain has TRBV10-1 and TRBJ2-6; the D is unclear. The CDR3 has 13 amino acids. Germline V CDR1 and CDR2: WNHNN, SYGVQD (reference sequence). V lost 2 bases to trimming and J lost 4 bases, with 3 bases between them.

V usage is TRBV25-1 and J usage is TRBJ1-2; weak D call: TRBD1 (5 bases). Germline loops: CDR1 MGHDK, CDR2 SYGVNS. The V gene lost 4 bases and the J gene lost 7 bases, with 19 bases spanning the gap. The CDR3 is 15 residues long. The CDR3 DNA sequence: TGTGCCAGCAGTGCAGACAGAGTACTTTTCCGTGGCTACACCTTC. Translation: CASSADRVLFRGYTF.

J is TRBJ2-7 and V is TRBV5-8; possibly TRBD1 for D (6 bases). Between the trimmed V and J ends, which lost 4 bases and 3 bases, there was a span of 14 bases. Germline V lookup: CDR1 SGHTS, CDR2 YDEGEE. The CDR3 totals 14 residues. CDR3 nucleotides: TGTGCCAGCAGCCCAGTACAGGGCCTCTACGAGCAGTACTTC. The encoded protein is CASSPVQGLYEQYF.

This chain uses TRBV6-1 with TRBJ2-1, with a tentative D call TRBD2 (6 bases). CDR1 and CDR2 from the germline V gene are MNHNS and SASEGT. V lost 2 bases to trimming and J lost 10 bases, with 12 bases between them. This CDR3 is built from 13 residues. CDR3 nucleotide sequence: TGTGCCAGCAGTGAATGGGCCGGGGGAGAGCAGTTCTTC. This codes for CASSEWAGGEQFF.

This sequence joins TRBV11-3 and TRBJ1-2; tentatively, D is TRBD1 (5 bases). The germline gives CDR1 SGHNT, CDR2 YENEEA. The CDR3 consists of 13 residues. The ends were cut back, 0 bases at V and 5 bases at J, with 7 bases in the middle. The CDR3 protein is CASSLDRDYGYTF. The CDR3 coding sequence is TGTGCCAGCAGCTTAGACAGGGATTATGGCTACACCTTC.

This clone was detected once. The J gene is TRBJ1-2, the V gene TRBV18; 9 bases align to TRBD1. The CDR3 length is 15 residues. Germline CDR1 is KGHSH and CDR2 is LQKENI. V lost 3 bases, J lost 8 bases, and 10 bases stayed unmatched. The CDR3 region has the DNA TGTGCCAGCTCACCCATGCAACAGGGGGCGGAGGGCTACACCTTC. Translation: CASSPMQQGAEGYTF. Full variable domain (outside the CDR3, taken from reference TRBV18 and TRBJ1-2): NAGVMQNPRHLVRRRGQEARLRCSPMKGHSHVYWYRQLPEEGLKFMVYLQKENIIDESGMPKERFSAEFPKEGPSILRIQQVVRGDSAAYFCASSPMQQGAEGYTFGSGTRLTVV.

V is TRBV6-1 and J is TRBJ1-2, with D possibly TRBD1 on 5 matching bases. The germline V and J ends were trimmed by 1 base and 4 bases, with 7 bases remaining between them. This CDR3 spans 13 amino acids. The germline CDR1 and CDR2 sequences are MNHNS and SASEGT. The chain's CDR3 is CASSEEGVYGYTF. The CDR3 nucleotides are TGTGCCAGCAGTGAAGAAGGGGTCTATGGCTACACCTTC.

The chain recombines TRBV4-2 with TRBJ2-2; unclear D gene. V lost 3 bases and J lost 4, with 15 bases in between. This CDR3 has 16 amino acids. The germline V gene has CDR1 LGHNA and CDR2 YNFKEQ. In DNA, the CDR3 is TGTGCCAGCAGCCAGATCCAAATAGAAGCCACCGGGGAGCTGTTTTTT. Translated, it gives CASSQIQIEATGELFF.

J is TRBJ1-5 and V is TRBV5-1, with TRBD1 matching 8 bases. This CDR3 has 15 amino acids. The V and J ends lost 4 bases and 4 bases, in that order; junction bases with no gene match: 7. Germline V gene sequence: CDR1 SGHRS, CDR2 YFSETQ. This CDR3 reads CASSPGTGQNQPQHF. For the CDR3, the DNA is TGCGCCAGCAGCCCAGGGACAGGACAGAATCAGCCCCAGCATTTT.

The genes are TRBV29-1 and TRBJ2-7, with unresolved D. Trimming shortened V by 7 bases and J by 0 bases, and 10 bases separated the two germline ends. The CDR3 covers 12 residues. Germline V lookup: CDR1 SQVTM, CDR2 ANQGSEA. The CDR3 region has the DNA TGCAGCGCTATGGTACTCTCCTACGAGCAGTACTTC. This translates into CSAMVLSYEQYF.

The chain links TRBV28 to TRBJ1-3; D ambiguous. Trimming left V 4 bases short and J 0 bases short, with 7 bases between. CDR3 length: 14 amino acids. Germline values: CDR1 MDHEN, CDR2 SYDVKM. This chain's CDR3 is CASSSPGSGNTIYF. The CDR3 region has the DNA TGTGCCAGCAGTTCACCGGGCTCTGGAAACACCATATATTTT.

The chain joins TRBV7-3 to TRBJ1-1; 7 nucleotides agree with TRBD1. CDR1 is SGHTA and CDR2 is FQGTGA in the germline V gene. The CDR3 runs 13 residues. V shed 5 bases, J shed 10 bases, and the junction held 10 bases outside the gene matches. The DNA for the CDR3 is TGTGCCAGCAGCGCAAACAGGGGAGATGGAGCTTTCTTT. This codes for CASSANRGDGAFF. Full variable domain (missing parts from reference TRBV7-3 and TRBJ1-1): GAGVSQTPSNKVTEKGKYVELRCDPISGHTALYWYRQSLGQGPEFLIYFQGTGAADDSGLPNDRFFAVRPEGSVSTLKIQRTERGDSAVYLCASSANRGDGAFFGQGTRLTVV.

The chain has TRBV27 and TRBJ1-1; the match to TRBD1 covers 7 bases. Trimming removed 5 bases from V and 9 bases from J; junction bases left unmatched: 9. Germline values: CDR1 MNHEY, CDR2 SMNVEV (reference sequence). The CDR3 extends over 13 amino acids. CDR3 region: CASSAANRGQAFF. The CDR3 DNA is TGTGCCAGCAGTGCAGCCAACAGGGGTCAAGCTTTCTTT.

The rearrangement uses TRBV7-3 and TRBJ1-1; tentatively, D is TRBD1 (5 bases). With 5 bases removed from V and 4 bases from J, the gap between germline ends came to 11 bases. The CDR3 length is 13 residues. Per germline, CDR1 SGHTA and CDR2 FQGTGA. CDR3 sequence reads: CASSLARGTEAFF. The CDR3 nucleotides are TGTGCCAGCAGCCTAGCGAGGGGCACTGAAGCTTTCTTT.

V and J are TRBV5-5 and TRBJ1-6, with a possible D match to TRBD1 (5 bases). Trimming removed 2 bases from V and 6 bases from J, with 15 bases in between. The germline V gene encodes CDR1 SGHKS and CDR2 YYEKEE (reference sequence). This CDR3 contains 16 residues. CDR3 bases: TGTGCCAGCAGCTTTGGTCTGGGGCAGGGTAATTCACCCCTCCACTTT. Its protein is CASSFGLGQGNSPLHF.